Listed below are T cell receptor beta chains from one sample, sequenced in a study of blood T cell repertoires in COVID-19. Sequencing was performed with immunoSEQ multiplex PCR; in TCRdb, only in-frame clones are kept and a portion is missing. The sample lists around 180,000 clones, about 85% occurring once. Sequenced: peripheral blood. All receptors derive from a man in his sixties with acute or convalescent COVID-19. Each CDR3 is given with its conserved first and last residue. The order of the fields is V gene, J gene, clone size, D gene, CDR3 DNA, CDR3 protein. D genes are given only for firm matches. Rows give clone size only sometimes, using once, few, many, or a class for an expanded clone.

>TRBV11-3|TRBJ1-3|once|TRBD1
TGTGCCAGCAGCTCCCGGACAGGGATCGGCTCTGGAAACACCATATATTTT
CASSSRTGIGSGNTIYF
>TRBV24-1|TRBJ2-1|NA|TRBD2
TGTGCCACCAGTGCACAGTCAGCGGGAGACTCCTACAATGAGCAGTTCTTC
CATSAQSAGDSYNEQFF
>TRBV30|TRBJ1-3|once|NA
TGTGCCTGGAGTGTAGTGGGCCCGCGAAACACCATATATTTT
CAWSVVGPRNTIYF
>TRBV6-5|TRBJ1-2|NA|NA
TGTGCCAGCACCGCCAAGGACAGAGAAAATGGCTACACCTTC
CASTAKDRENGYTF
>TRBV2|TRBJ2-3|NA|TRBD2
TGTGCCAGCAGTAGGTCGGGGGGGATTGATACGCAGTATTTT
CASSRSGGIDTQYF
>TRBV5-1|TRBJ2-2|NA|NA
TGCGCCAGCAGCGCATTTATGGGGGGGAACACCGGGGAGCTGTTTTTT
CASSAFMGGNTGELFF
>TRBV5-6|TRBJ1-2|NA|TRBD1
TGTGCCAGCAGCCGACGCCGGGACAGTGGCTATGGCTACACCTTC
CASSRRRDSGYGYTF
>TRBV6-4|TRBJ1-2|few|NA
TGTGCCAGCAGGCCCCACGGGGGGACACGCTATGGCTACACCTTC
CASRPHGGTRYGYTF
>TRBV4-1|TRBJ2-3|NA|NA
TGCGCCAGCAGCCAAGCTATGCCCGATACGCAGTATTTT
CASSQAMPDTQYF
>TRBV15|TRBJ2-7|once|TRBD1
TGTGCCACCAGCAGAGTCGGGACAGGGGATTACGAGCAGTACTTC
CATSRVGTGDYEQYF
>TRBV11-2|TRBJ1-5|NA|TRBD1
TGTGCCAGCAGCTTAGATGGACAGGGGACCTTCTGGCCCCAGCATTTT
CASSLDGQGTFWPQHF
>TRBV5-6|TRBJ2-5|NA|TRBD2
TGTGCCAGCAGCTCACGGGGGGGAGAGACCCAGTACTTC
CASSSRGGETQYF
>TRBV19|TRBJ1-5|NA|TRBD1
TGTGCCAGTAGTAACTCCGGACAGGGGGGCAATCAGCCCCAGCATTTT
CASSNSGQGGNQPQHF
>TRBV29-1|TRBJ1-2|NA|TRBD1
TGCAGCACATACAGGGGAGATAATGGCTACACCTTC
CSTYRGDNGYTF
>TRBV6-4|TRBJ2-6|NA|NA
TGTGCCAGCAGGGAGTATGCTGGGGCCAACGTCCTGACTTTC
CASREYAGANVLTF
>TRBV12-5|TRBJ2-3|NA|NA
TGTGCTAGTGGTTTGGTAATAGGGGGACCCTTAGATACGCAGTATTTT
CASGLVIGGPLDTQYF
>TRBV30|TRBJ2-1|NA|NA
TGTGCCTGGAGCGCCACAGGGTACAATGAGCAGTTCTTC
CAWSATGYNEQFF
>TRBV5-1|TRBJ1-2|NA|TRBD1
TGCGCCAGCAGTTTAGACAGGGGCCAAAATGGCTACACCTTC
CASSLDRGQNGYTF
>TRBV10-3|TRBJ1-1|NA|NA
TGTGCCATCAGTAAACAGGGCATGAACACTGAAGCTTTCTTT
CAISKQGMNTEAFF
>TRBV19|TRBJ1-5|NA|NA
TGTGCCACCGGGACAAGCAATCAGCCCCAGCATTTT
CATGTSNQPQHF
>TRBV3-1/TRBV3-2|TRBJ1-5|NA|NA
TGTGCCAGCAGCCAAGATTTAGGGGGACGCCCCCAGCATTTT
CASSQDLGGRPQHF
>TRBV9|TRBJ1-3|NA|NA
TGTGCCAGCAGCCTTAGTCTGAGGGAGGGATCAGGAAACACCATATATTTT
CASSLSLREGSGNTIYF
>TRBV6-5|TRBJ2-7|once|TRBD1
TGTGCCAGCAGTCTCACTCCGTGGACAGGGACCGAGCAGTACTTC
CASSLTPWTGTEQYF
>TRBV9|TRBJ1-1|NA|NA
TGTGCCAGCAGCGTAGAAAGCGGTACTGAAGCTTTCTTT
CASSVESGTEAFF
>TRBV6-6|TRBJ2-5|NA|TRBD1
TGTGCCAGCAGTTACGGGACAGTAGAGACCCAGTACTTC
CASSYGTVETQYF
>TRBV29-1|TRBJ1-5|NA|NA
TGCAGCGTTGCTTTCGGATCGGGGTTCGATCAGCCCCAGCATTTT
CSVAFGSGFDQPQHF
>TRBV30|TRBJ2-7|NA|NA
TGTGCCTGGAAGGCAGGGCTCACCTACGAGCAGTACTTC
CAWKAGLTYEQYF
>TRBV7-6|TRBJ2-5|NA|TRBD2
TGTGCCAGCAGCCAGAGCGGGGGGGCCCATGAGACCCAGTACTTC
CASSQSGGAHETQYF
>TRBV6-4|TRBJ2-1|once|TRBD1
TGTGCCAGCAGTGACTCCGGGACAGGGGGCCACAATGAGCAGTTCTTC
CASSDSGTGGHNEQFF
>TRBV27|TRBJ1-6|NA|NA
TGTGCCAGCAGTTTAGTGGGGGCGCCCCGGAGACCCCTCCACTTT
CASSLVGAPRRPLHF
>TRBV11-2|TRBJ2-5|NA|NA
TGTGCCAGCAGCTTATCACCTAAGGAGACCCAGTACTTC
CASSLSPKETQYF
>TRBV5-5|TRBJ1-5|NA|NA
TGTGCCAGCAGCTTGGCTCTAGGGGCGCCAAGCAATCAGCCCCAGCATTTT
CASSLALGAPSNQPQHF